The clone carrying this T cell receptor beta chain showed up just a few times. Its antigen is unidentified. The authors made TCR cDNA by 5'RACE template switching, adding a universal primer site and UMIs. One entry per CDR3 protein results from TCRdb running MiXCR on the 5' RACE reads. Of more than 350,000 distinct CDR3 sequences listed, approximately 10% are singletons. The entry originates in a study of T cells after yellow fever vaccination. Study outcomes and limitations: Of the clonotypes, a small share occurred in both CD4 and CD8 compartments. The secondary T-cell response peaked on day 5, not day 15, but was weaker. The bulk population could contribute abundant contaminating clonotypes to FACS-sorted repertoires.

CDR3 length equals 11 residues. Germline values: CDR1 SNHLY, CDR2 FYNNEI. Trimming removed 4 bases at V and 7 bases at J, with 8 bases between. This chain uses TRBV2 with TRBJ2-7; D is perhaps TRBD1 (6 bases). This sample comprised PBMCs, obtained on the day of the first yellow fever vaccination. The receptor was isolated from a young man who received the YFV17D yellow fever vaccine. The CDR3 loop is CASSVRGEQYF. CDR3 nucleotide sequence: TGTGCCAGCAGTGTCAGGGGTGAGCAGTACTTC.